The entry below describes one TCR beta chain. The antigen remains undetermined. This entry is derived from a study of shared clonotypes between healthy human individuals. Findings and limits, study-wide: The four-donor shared clonotypes exceeded non-shared clonotypes in generation probability, with non-shared ones scoring lower.

The method was immunoSEQ multiplex PCR; TCRdb's version includes in-frame clones alone and lacks a portion of them. This sample has approximately 720,000 clones, with about 78% found just once. The receptor comes from a woman aged 30 to 39 in good health. The specimen sequenced was memory CD4+ T cells sorted from blood. The subset was: CD45RA-negative fraction.

In DNA form, the CDR3 reads TGTGCCAGTAGTATTGGTGCAGGGATGAAAGAGACCCAGTACTTC. This encodes CASSIGAGMKETQYF. The J gene is TRBJ2-5, the V gene TRBV19; maybe TRBD1 (5 bases). Germline V lookup: CDR1 LNHDA, CDR2 SQIVND (reference sequence). V gave up 3 bases and J gave up 3 bases, with 14 bases separating them. The CDR3 covers 15 residues.